The subject of this entry is one T cell receptor beta chain. Antigen specificity is unknown. The assay, immunoSEQ v3.0, was run at survey level. Profiling relied on immunoSEQ multiplex PCR, and the TCRdb table lists in-frame clones only, not all of them. The table includes roughly 28,000 clones, 95% detected once. These data are taken from a study of long-term antiretroviral therapy in people with HIV. The CDR3 contains 13 residues. Germline CDR1 and CDR2: WSHSY and SAAADI. V lost 6 bases and J 4 bases, leaving 12 bases between the germline ends. Study conclusions and caveats: Repertoires from HIV showed CDR3 length ranges narrower than those of controls. Participants lacked recorded data on ART adherence, viral resistance or therapy changes. Every time point showed a repertoire led by clones expanded before ART.

The input for sequencing was unsorted PBMCs, taken 5.3 years after starting antiretroviral therapy. The chain carries TRBV10-2 and TRBJ1-2; D remains ambiguous. This clonotype was sampled from a middle-aged man with HIV. The CDR3 DNA sequence: TGCGCCAGCAGCGAGGACTGGACCTATGGCTACACCTTC. Its protein product is CASSEDWTYGYTF.